These T cell receptor beta chains were read from a single sample in a study of shared clonotypes between healthy human individuals. Sequencing was performed with immunoSEQ multiplex PCR; in TCRdb, only in-frame clones are kept and a portion is missing. The data hold under 1 million clones, with 92% observed a single time. The sequenced sample was naive CD8+ T cells sorted from blood. These TCRs come from a man aged 30-40 years in good health. Each CDR3 is given with its conserved first and last residue. D genes are given only for firm matches. Rows give clone size only sometimes, using once, few, many, or a class for an expanded clone.

v_call,j_call,clone_size,d_call,cdr3_aa,cdr3_nt
TRBV27,TRBJ2-1,-,-,CASSELTSDEQFF,TGTGCCAGCAGTGAACTAACTAGTGATGAGCAGTTCTTC
TRBV5-1,TRBJ2-1,-,TRBD2,CASSLLAGDGYNEQFF,TGCGCCAGCAGCTTACTAGCGGGAGACGGATACAATGAGCAGTTCTTC
TRBV27,TRBJ2-2,-,-,CASMWQGNTGELFF,TGTGCCAGCATGTGGCAGGGGAACACCGGGGAGCTGTTTTTT
TRBV27,TRBJ2-1,-,TRBD1,CASSKTGNEQFF,TGTGCCAGCAGTAAGACAGGGAATGAGCAGTTCTTC
TRBV9,TRBJ2-1,-,-,CASSVGADYNEQFF,TGTGCCAGCAGCGTAGGAGCTGACTACAATGAGCAGTTCTTC
TRBV28,TRBJ1-1,once,-,CASSLGWKRSNTEAFF,TGTGCCAGCAGTTTAGGGTGGAAAAGGTCGAACACTGAAGCTTTCTTT
TRBV11-2,TRBJ2-1,-,TRBD2,CASSSRVGGGTDEQFF,TGTGCCAGCAGCTCCCGAGTGGGGGGGGGTACCGATGAGCAGTTCTTC
TRBV5-6,TRBJ2-1,-,-,CASSLAVQPGGDEQFF,TGTGCCAGCAGCTTGGCGGTTCAGCCCGGAGGGGATGAGCAGTTCTTC
TRBV27,TRBJ2-1,-,-,CASSWDTSSYNEQFF,TGTGCCAGCAGTTGGGACACGAGCTCCTACAATGAGCAGTTCTTC
TRBV6-1,TRBJ2-3,once,TRBD1,CASSDWRIAGTATDTQYF,TGTGCCAGCAGTGATTGGAGAATCGCCGGGACAGCCACAGATACGCAGTATTTT
TRBV7-9,TRBJ2-6,once,-,CASTPPGRGGANVLTF,TGTGCCAGCACCCCCCCGGGGCGAGGAGGGGCCAACGTCCTGACTTTC
TRBV5-1,TRBJ1-5,few,TRBD1,CASSPGTGGGQDQPQHF,TGCGCCAGCAGCCCCGGGACAGGGGGCGGACAGGATCAGCCCCAGCATTTT
TRBV11-2,TRBJ1-1,-,TRBD1,CASSLSSTGGTEAFF,TGTGCCAGCAGCTTGTCCTCGACAGGGGGCACTGAAGCTTTCTTT
TRBV7-9,TRBJ2-1,-,-,CASSLDSGHIHNEQFF,TGTGCCAGCAGCTTAGATTCCGGGCACATCCACAATGAGCAGTTCTTC
TRBV10-3,TRBJ2-5,-,-,CATMDRGVGETQYF,TGTGCCACCATGGATCGGGGCGTCGGAGAGACCCAGTACTTC
TRBV27,TRBJ2-1,-,-,CASSLVKEVSGNEQFF,TGTGCCAGCAGTTTAGTTAAGGAGGTGTCAGGGAATGAGCAGTTCTTC
TRBV5-6,TRBJ2-4,-,TRBD2,CASSLVTSGSRDIQYF,TGTGCCAGCAGCTTGGTAACTAGCGGGAGTAGGGACATTCAGTACTTC
TRBV6-5,TRBJ2-3,-,-,CASSQTGDTQYF,TGTGCCAGCAGTCAAACGGGAGATACGCAGTATTTT
TRBV19,TRBJ2-7,-,TRBD2,CASSGLAGDEQYF,TGTGCCTCATCGGGGCTAGCGGGAGACGAGCAGTACTTC
TRBV28,TRBJ2-7,-,TRBD2,CASSWETTGTSGRDEQYF,TGTGCCAGCAGTTGGGAAACGACGGGGACTAGCGGGAGGGACGAGCAGTACTTC
TRBV13,TRBJ2-5,-,-,CASSYTGTQYF,TGTGCCAGCAGCTACACGGGGACCCAGTACTTC
TRBV28,TRBJ2-7,-,TRBD2,CASRLAVTSSYEQYF,TGTGCCAGCAGGCTAGCGGTAACTAGCTCCTACGAGCAGTACTTC
TRBV11-2,TRBJ2-1,-,-,CASRDEGSWGYNEQFF,TGTGCCAGCAGGGATGAGGGGTCGTGGGGGTACAATGAGCAGTTCTTC